This T cell receptor (beta chain) came from a study of spatial heterogeneity in lung cancer. Study context: For the average unique TCR and UMI combination, more than 9.5 occurrences appeared in raw reads. Broader study findings: Relative to follow-up, resection was when ubiquitous expanded tumor TCRs appeared more in blood.

Time point described: sample taken at primary tumor resection. From tumor, nontumor lung or frozen PBMC, whole RNA was taken unsorted for sequencing. The donor population consisted of some 67 patients with untreated, early-stage non-small cell lung cancer. The germline V and J ends were trimmed by 9 bases and 3 bases, with 4 bases remaining between them. Germline CDR1 SNHLY, CDR2 FYNNEI. There are 10 residues in the CDR3. This clonotype was observed at least ten times. Antigen unknown. TCR cDNA molecules were tagged individually, and each one carried a unique molecular identifier. TCRdb independently ran MiXCR on the 5' RACE reads; one entry per CDR3 protein. The sample consists of some 87,000 distinct CDR3 sequences, over 8.5% of them appearing once.

This TCR derives from a male donor with early-stage non-small cell lung cancer. The specimen comprised PBMCs, sampled at surgery. The chain uses TRBV2 and TRBJ2-3; D call uncertain. CDR3 bases: TGTGCCAGTAGTACAGATACGCAGTATTTT. It translates to CASSTDTQYF.